These T cell receptor beta chains were read from a single sample in a study of cytomegalovirus exposure and HLA in healthy donors. Generated by immunoSEQ multiplex PCR, the TCRdb table keeps only in-frame clones and is missing some. This sample yields some 100,000 clones, of which around 80% are seen a single time; over 12% belongs to the top ten. Sequenced sample: PBMCs. The receptors were sampled from a male donor in good health and CMV-seropositive. The CDR3 runs from the conserved cysteine through the conserved F or W. A D gene is named only where the DNA matches it firmly. A clone size is listed for some rows: how often the clone was seen (once, few, many), or a class if it is expanded.

-	TRBV27	TRBJ2-2	-	CASSSSWELFF	TGTGCCAGCAGTTCCTCCTGGGAGCTGTTTTTT
-	TRBV7-9	TRBJ2-2	TRBD1	CASSAYRGFSTGELFF	TGTGCCAGCAGCGCGTACAGGGGGTTTAGCACCGGGGAGCTGTTTTTT
few	TRBV28	TRBJ2-7	-	CASSFTLRDISYEQYF	TGTGCCAGCAGTTTTACCCTCCGGGACATCTCCTACGAGCAGTACTTC
-	TRBV7-3	TRBJ2-3	-	CASSQQGLFTDTQYF	TGTGCCAGCAGCCAACAGGGCCTTTTTACAGATACGCAGTATTTT
-	TRBV6-4	TRBJ2-3	TRBD2	CASSESGEKADTQYF	TGTGCCAGCAGTGAGAGCGGGGAGAAAGCAGATACGCAGTATTTT
-	TRBV4-3	TRBJ1-3	TRBD1	CASSQDTGGSGNTIYF	TGCGCCAGCAGCCAAGACACAGGGGGCTCTGGAAACACCATATATTTT
-	TRBV5-1	TRBJ2-1	-	CASFPSTYSINEQFF	TGCGCCAGTTTCCCGTCGACATACAGTATCAATGAGCAGTTCTTC
-	TRBV5-6	TRBJ1-2	TRBD1	CASSPGTGGSNYGYTF	TGTGCCAGCAGCCCCGGGACAGGGGGGTCTAACTATGGCTACACCTTC
-	TRBV7-2	TRBJ1-2	-	CASSPRDIANYGYTF	TGTGCCAGCAGCCCCAGGGACATAGCTAACTATGGCTACACCTTC
-	TRBV29-1	TRBJ2-5	TRBD2	CSVTGTSSETQYF	TGCAGCGTCACTGGGACTAGCAGTGAGACCCAGTACTTC
-	TRBV6-1	TRBJ2-7	TRBD2	CASSGGSGGTSYEQYF	TGTGCCAGCAGTGGGGGTAGCGGGGGGACCTCCTACGAGCAGTACTTC
-	TRBV6-5	TRBJ2-5	-	CASGPPPLSVETQYF	TGTGCCAGCGGCCCACCCCCCCTTAGCGTTGAGACCCAGTACTTC
-	TRBV25-1	TRBJ2-7	-	CASSESQGEWGYEQYF	TGTGCCAGCAGTGAATCCCAGGGTGAGTGGGGCTACGAGCAGTACTTC
once	TRBV27	TRBJ2-7	TRBD1	CASKGQGTYEQYF	TGTGCCAGCAAGGGACAGGGGACCTACGAGCAGTACTTC
-	TRBV6-4	TRBJ2-2	-	CASSVAPGTGELFF	TGTGCCAGCAGTGTAGCACCAGGGACCGGGGAGCTGTTTTTT
-	TRBV7-9	TRBJ2-3	-	CAAGRSRTDTQYF	TGTGCCGCTGGGCGTTCACGCACAGATACGCAGTATTTT
-	TRBV5-6	TRBJ1-5	TRBD1	CASRRQGSDQPQHF	TGTGCCAGCAGACGACAGGGTTCGGATCAGCCCCAGCATTTT
-	TRBV28	TRBJ2-5	TRBD1	CASSPRQGRETQYF	TGTGCCAGCAGTCCCCGACAGGGTAGGGAGACCCAGTACTTC
-	TRBV18	TRBJ2-2	-	CASSPMGRNTGELFF	TGTGCCAGCTCACCGATGGGGAGGAACACCGGGGAGCTGTTTTTT
-	TRBV21-1	TRBJ2-7	-	CASRDKPSNSYEQYF	TGTGCCAGCAGGGACAAGCCCTCGAACTCCTACGAGCAGTACTTC
few	TRBV15	TRBJ2-4	TRBD2	CATSSSGGADDIQYF	TGTGCCACCAGCAGTAGCGGGGGGGCCGATGACATTCAGTACTTC
-	TRBV2	TRBJ1-1	TRBD1	CASRQGAMNTEAFF	TGTGCCAGCAGACAGGGGGCCATGAACACTGAAGCTTTCTTT
once	TRBV10-3	TRBJ1-1	TRBD1	CATRQGAGTEAFF	TGTGCCACCCGGCAGGGGGCAGGCACTGAAGCTTTCTTT
-	TRBV5-1	TRBJ1-3	-	CASSLDTLFSGNTIYF	TGCGCCAGCAGCTTGGACACATTGTTCTCTGGAAACACCATATATTTT
-	TRBV6-1	TRBJ1-4	-	CASSEEVRAVEKLFF	TGTGCCAGCAGTGAAGAAGTCAGGGCCGTTGAAAAACTGTTTTTT
-	TRBV28	TRBJ2-7	TRBD1	CASRDRRTYEQYF	TGTGCCAGCCGGGACAGAAGAACCTACGAGCAGTACTTC
-	TRBV5-4	TRBJ1-1	-	CASSYQGNTEAFF	TGTGCCAGCAGCTATCAGGGGAACACTGAAGCTTTCTTT
-	TRBV6-5	TRBJ1-1	-	CASSYSKEEMNTEAFF	TGTGCCAGCAGTTACTCGAAGGAGGAGATGAACACTGAAGCTTTCTTT
-	TRBV6-5	TRBJ1-1	TRBD1	CASSDRGNTEAFF	TGTGCCAGCAGTGACAGGGGGAACACTGAAGCTTTCTTT
-	TRBV5-4	TRBJ1-3	-	CASSLDSSGNTIYF	TGTGCCAGCAGCTTGGACAGCTCTGGAAACACCATATATTTT
-	TRBV30	TRBJ1-4	TRBD1	CAGSPDRGASATNEKLFF	TGTGCCGGGTCTCCGGACAGGGGCGCCTCGGCAACTAATGAAAAACTGTTTTTT
few	TRBV18	TRBJ2-6	TRBD1	CASSTGGDSGANVLTF	TGTGCCAGCTCAACAGGGGGCGACTCTGGGGCCAACGTCCTGACTTTC
-	TRBV15	TRBJ2-5	-	CATSRDAGQETQYF	TGTGCCACCAGCAGAGACGCGGGACAAGAGACCCAGTACTTC
-	TRBV29-1	TRBJ1-4	-	CSVKGPGNEKLFF	TGCAGCGTCAAAGGACCGGGGAATGAAAAACTGTTTTTT
-	TRBV4-1	TRBJ2-5	-	CASSHPPGGQETQYF	TGCGCCAGCAGCCACCCCCCCGGGGGTCAAGAGACCCAGTACTTC
few	TRBV25-1	TRBJ1-1	-	CASSGRGTEAFF	TGTGCCAGCAGTGGCCGGGGGACTGAAGCTTTCTTT
-	TRBV19	TRBJ1-5	-	CASNQQADNQPQHF	TGTGCCAGTAACCAGCAGGCTGACAATCAGCCCCAGCATTTT
-	TRBV30	TRBJ1-1	-	CAWSAGGGTEAFF	TGTGCCTGGAGTGCCGGTGGCGGGACTGAAGCTTTCTTT
-	TRBV28	TRBJ2-2	-	CASRETSLGGELFF	TGTGCCAGCAGGGAAACTAGTTTGGGCGGGGAGCTGTTTTTT
few	TRBV7-2	TRBJ2-5	TRBD2	CASSLVTSGGDIQETQYF	TGTGCCAGCAGCTTAGTGACTAGCGGGGGGGATATCCAAGAGACCCAGTACTTC
-	TRBV7-2	TRBJ2-1	TRBD2	CASSLVAGETYNEQFF	TGTGCCAGCAGCTTAGTAGCGGGGGAAACCTACAATGAGCAGTTCTTC
few	TRBV11-2	TRBJ2-2	-	CASSFSFGELFF	TGTGCCAGCAGCTTCAGTTTCGGGGAGCTGTTTTTT
-	TRBV30	TRBJ2-7	TRBD1	CAWISPGQGSYEQYF	TGTGCCTGGATTTCCCCGGGACAGGGCTCCTACGAGCAGTACTTC
-	TRBV10-3	TRBJ2-3	TRBD2	CAISGRLAGGRTDTQYF	TGTGCCATCAGTGGGAGACTAGCGGGGGGCCGCACAGATACGCAGTATTTT
few	TRBV27	TRBJ2-2	-	CASSLEIRGTGELFF	TGTGCCAGCAGTTTAGAAATTAGGGGCACCGGGGAGCTGTTTTTT
-	TRBV30	TRBJ1-2	TRBD1	CAWSDSPFFKIRDSQFEGYTF	TGTGCCTGGAGCGATTCCCCCTTTTTTAAGATCCGGGACAGTCAATTTGAGGGCTACACCTTC
few	TRBV5-1	TRBJ1-1	TRBD1	CASRRDATGSDRGGAFF	TGCGCCAGCCGCCGGGATGCGACAGGGTCAGATCGAGGTGGAGCTTTCTTT
few	TRBV5-6	TRBJ2-7	TRBD1	CASSLVAGQGFGGSYEQYF	TGTGCCAGCAGCTTGGTGGCGGGACAGGGTTTCGGAGGGTCCTACGAGCAGTACTTC
-	TRBV2	TRBJ2-5	-	CASSGQIRETQYF	TGTGCCAGCAGTGGACAGATTCGCGAGACCCAGTACTTC